The clone carrying this T cell receptor (beta chain) was seen a few times. This record belongs to a study of patients and donors after allogeneic stem cell transplantation. One entry per CDR3 protein results from TCRdb running MiXCR on the RT-PCR reads. The sample contains 9,500 to 10,000 distinct CDR3 sequences, 5.9% of which appear only once. The TCR sequence derives from a human donor who was either an allogeneic HSCT recipient or a stem cell or donor lymphocyte infusion donor (not recorded which). It is not recorded whose cells these are; they may come from a transplant donor. Sequenced: blood, either unsorted or a sorted T cell fraction (not recorded which).

The CDR3 region is CASSKPGVQETQYF. In DNA form, the CDR3 reads TGTGCCAGCAGTAAACCAGGGGTCCAAGAGACCCAGTACTTC. The chain combines TRBV27 with TRBJ2-5, with a weak D call TRBD1 (6 bases). This CDR3 has 14 residues. The V and J ends lost 5 bases and 1 base respectively, with 11 bases between them. Germline assignment: CDR1 MNHEY and CDR2 SMNVEV (reference sequence).